Described below is a single TCR beta chain sequence and its context. Its antigen remains unidentified. Donors comprised only Caucasian adults living in Nashville, Tennessee. Sequenced by immunoSEQ multiplex PCR; TCRdb stores in-frame clones only, minus some. The table has around 1.5 million clones, 95% to 99% seen once. This sample was taken from a study of shared clonotypes between healthy human individuals. The CDR3 contains 14 residues. V lost 6 bases and J 7 bases, leaving 21 bases between the germline ends. From germline, CDR1 is SQVTM and CDR2 ANQGSEA. Study observations and caveats: Limited genetic and exposure-history diversity came from having few donors.

The sample consisted of naive CD4+ T cells sorted from blood. Stated subset: CD45RA+ positively selected. The chain carries TRBV29-1 and TRBJ1-2; D is possibly TRBD1 (5 bases). This clonotype was obtained from a young man in good health. CDR3 region: CSVERGALGGGYTF. The CDR3, as DNA: TGCAGCGTGGAGAGGGGAGCCCTTGGAGGTGGCTACACCTTC.